The 18 T cell receptor beta chains reported below all come from one sample, sequenced in a study of neoadjuvant anti-PD-1 for oral cavity cancer. TCRdb's table, derived via immunoSEQ multiplex PCR, lists solely in-frame clones and lacks some. The repertoire consists of around 81,000 clones, with about 84% occurring once and the leading ten covering about 3.4%. The input for sequencing was PBMCs, taken before nivolumab (anti-PD-1) treatment. All receptors derive from a person aged 35-79 years with oral cavity squamous cell carcinoma.

V is TRBV10-3 and J is TRBJ2-1, with 13 bases aligning to TRBD2. The CDR3 runs 16 residues. Looked up from germline, CDR1 is ENHRY and CDR2 is SYGVKD. Trimming took 6 bases from V and 0 from J; bases not matched to a gene: 2. CDR3 amino acids: CAIRGTSGDSYNEQFF. In nucleotides, the CDR3 is TGTGCCATCAGAGGGACTAGCGGGGACTCCTACAATGAGCAGTTCTTC.

The chain uses TRBV19 and TRBJ2-7; 12 bases fit TRBD2. V lost 4 bases, J lost 3 bases, and 4 bases stayed unmatched. The CDR3 has 15 amino acids. Germline CDR1 reads LNHDA; CDR2 reads SQIVND (reference sequence). The CDR3 sequence is CASSRLAGDRYEQYF. For the CDR3, the DNA is TGTGCCAGTAGTAGACTAGCGGGAGACCGCTACGAGCAGTACTTC.

J is TRBJ1-1 and V is TRBV5-4; 7 nucleotides agree with TRBD1. Germline assignment: CDR1 SGHNT and CDR2 YYREEE (reference sequence). The CDR3 has 14 residues. Losses at the gene ends were 0 bases for V and 8 bases for J; bases not matched to a gene: 7. The CDR3 reads CASSLDLQGTEAFF. The CDR3 DNA sequence: TGTGCCAGCAGCTTGGACCTACAGGGGACGGAAGCTTTCTTT.

This clone occurred a few times. The chain joins TRBV5-1 to TRBJ2-2, with 10 bases identical to TRBD1. V was pared by 4 bases and J by 6 bases, with 3 bases of the junction left unmatched. This CDR3 spans 14 amino acids. Germline V gene lookup returns CDR1 SGHRS and CDR2 YFSETQ. CDR3 sequence reads: CASSRDRGSGELFF. CDR3 DNA sequence: TGCGCCAGCAGCAGGGACAGGGGATCCGGGGAGCTGTTTTTT.

CDR3 sequence reads: CASSLSTGSSYNEQFF. In DNA, the CDR3 is TGCGCCAGCAGCTTGTCAACAGGAAGTTCCTACAATGAGCAGTTCTTC. The chain couples TRBV5-1 to TRBJ2-1; D might be TRBD1 (5 bases). V gave up 1 base and J gave up 1 base, with 12 bases separating them. The germline V gene encodes CDR1 SGHRS and CDR2 YFSETQ. The CDR3 spans 16 residues.

V usage is TRBV2 and J usage is TRBJ2-7; 9 bases are shared with TRBD1. Germline V gives CDR1 SNHLY, CDR2 FYNNEI. This CDR3 has 15 residues. V lost 6 bases to trimming and J lost 6 bases; unmatched junction nucleotides: 12. CDR3 DNA sequence: TGTGCCAGCAGCGACGCCGGGACAGGGACTACCGAGCAGTACTTC. Translation: CASSDAGTGTTEQYF.

This clone has just one count. V and J are TRBV15 and TRBJ2-1, with 10 bases matching TRBD2. CDR1 and CDR2 (germline): LNHNV, YYDKDF (reference sequence). Trimming cost V 5 bases and J 0 bases; bases outside gene matches: 10. The CDR3 is 18 amino acids. For the CDR3, the DNA is TGTGCCACCAGCCGGGGGGGGGCTAGCGGGAGCTCCTACAATGAGCAGTTCTTC. The encoded protein is CATSRGGASGSSYNEQFF. Drawing the rest from reference TRBV15 and TRBJ2-1, the complete variable domain is DAMVIQNPRYQVTQFGKPVTLSCSQTLNHNVMYWYQQKSSQAPKLLFHYYDKDFNNEADTPDNFQSRRPNTSFCFLDIRSPGLGDTAMYLCATSRGGASGSSYNEQFFGPGTRLTVL.

V is TRBV2 and J is TRBJ2-1; 9 bases fit TRBD2. Germline-derived CDR1 and CDR2 are SNHLY and FYNNEI. The CDR3 loop spans 16 amino acids. V shed 8 bases, J shed 5 bases, and the junction held 13 bases outside the gene matches. DNA of the CDR3: TGTGCCAGCGGGACTAGCTTAGCCGGTCCCAACAATGAGCAGTTCTTC. It yields the protein CASGTSLAGPNNEQFF. Based on the CDR3 plus reference TRBV2 and TRBJ2-1, the full variable domain is EPEVTQTPSHQVTQMGQEVILRCVPISNHLYFYWYRQILGQKVEFLVSFYNNEISEKSEIFDDQFSVERPDGSNFTLKIRSTKLEDSAMYFCASGTSLAGPNNEQFFGPGTRLTVL.

The rearrangement links TRBV6-5 to TRBJ1-1, with a tentative D call TRBD1 (6 bases). CDR1 is MNHEY and CDR2 is SVGAGI in the germline V gene. The CDR3 has 14 amino acids. Trimming left V 2 bases short and J 1 base short, with 8 bases between. For the CDR3, the DNA is TGTGCCAGCAGTTACGTAGGGGGGAACACTGAAGCTTTCTTT. Translated, it gives CASSYVGGNTEAFF.

This chain links TRBV10-3 with TRBJ1-3; TRBD1 aligns across 8 bases. The junction had 6 bases not matched to a gene; V was cut back by 0 bases and J by 5 bases. CDR3 length equals 16 residues. CDR1 and CDR2 (germline): ENHRY, SYGVKD. CDR3 in amino acids: CAISESGTGRRNTIYF. The CDR3, as DNA: TGTGCCATCAGTGAGTCGGGGACAGGTAGAAGAAACACCATATATTTT.

The V call is TRBV15, the J call TRBJ1-2; the D is unclear. Between the trimmed V and J ends, which lost 2 bases and 4 bases, there was a span of 14 bases. The CDR3 has 15 residues. Germline loops: CDR1 LNHNV, CDR2 YYDKDF (reference sequence). CDR3 region: CATSRSRQAGYGYTF. In DNA, the CDR3 is TGTGCCACCAGCAGATCCCGGCAGGCCGGCTATGGCTACACCTTC.

The chain carries TRBV20-1 and TRBJ1-2; D is unresolved. Germline CDR1 is DFQATT and CDR2 is SNEGSKA (reference sequence). CDR3 length equals 11 residues. V lost 1 base and J lost 6, with 6 bases in between. In DNA, the CDR3 is TGCAGTGCTAGAGGACGGAATGGCTACACCTTC. Amino acid sequence: CSARGRNGYTF.

As DNA, the CDR3 is TGTGCCAGCAGCTTTGTTAGCCCGCAAGAGACCCAGTACTTC. Translated: CASSFVSPQETQYF. The V gene is TRBV5-6, the J gene TRBJ2-5, with D hard to call. This CDR3 spans 14 amino acids. Germline values: CDR1 SGHDT, CDR2 YYEEEE. Deletions cut 2 bases from V and 2 bases from J, with 10 bases between.

The rearrangement uses TRBV5-1 and TRBJ2-3; the D gene is possibly TRBD2 (6 bases). V was clipped by 4 bases and J by 4 bases, with 16 bases between them. The CDR3 extends over 15 amino acids. The germline V gene has CDR1 SGHRS and CDR2 YFSETQ. As DNA, the CDR3 is TGCGCCAGCAGCGTCCGGGGGATAGCCTCAGATACGCAGTATTTT. Translation: CASSVRGIASDTQYF.

The J gene is TRBJ1-5, the V gene TRBV6-1, with TRBD1 matching 8 bases. V lost 4 bases and J lost 2; bases outside the gene matches: 4. This CDR3 contains 15 residues. In germline, CDR1 is MNHNS, CDR2 SASEGT. The DNA for the CDR3 is TGTGCCAGCAGTGCCGGACAGGGCGGCAATCAGCCCCAGCATTTT. This sequence encodes CASSAGQGGNQPQHF.

The chain combines TRBV30 with TRBJ2-5, with TRBD2 identical over 12 bases. The germline V gene encodes CDR1 GTSNPN and CDR2 SVGIG (reference sequence). The CDR3 extends over 15 amino acids. The CDR3 here is CASTSGSGGRETQYF. The DNA for the CDR3 is TGTGCGTCGACTAGCGGGAGTGGGGGCCGGGAGACCCAGTACTTC.

This clone was counted a few times. The gene calls are TRBV7-9 and TRBJ2-1, with 10 bases aligning to TRBD2. The CDR3 runs 16 residues. Trimming took 5 bases from V and 7 from J; bases not matched to a gene: 11. Germline CDR1 and CDR2: SEHNR and FQNEAQ (reference sequence). The CDR3 coding sequence is TGTGCCAGCAGCATCCCCAGCGGGAGGGCCCCTAATGAGCAGTTCTTC. This translates into CASSIPSGRAPNEQFF. The entire variable domain, with the rest obtained from reference TRBV7-9 and TRBJ2-1, is as follows: DTGVSQNPRHKITKRGQNVTFRCDPISEHNRLYWYRQTLGQGPEFLTYFQNEAQLEKSRLLSDRFSAERPKGSFSTLEIQRTEQGDSAMYLCASSIPSGRAPNEQFFGPGTRLTVL.

CDR3 nucleotides: TGTGCCAGCAGTGAATTGTCCTATGGCTACACCTTC. Its translation: CASSELSYGYTF. This chain connects TRBV25-1 to TRBJ1-2; D gene uncertain. This CDR3 is 12 amino acids long. With 1 base removed from V and 4 bases from J, the gap between germline ends came to 4 bases. Germline V gene lookup returns CDR1 MGHDK and CDR2 SYGVNS.